The present T cell receptor (beta chain) was sequenced within a study of T cell repertoires in cytomegalovirus infection. Whole-study results and caveats: Clonotype analysis showed dominance of the ex vivo response by HLA-C-restricted CMV-specific TCR beta clonotypes. Pooled public TCR beta family frequency picked out CMV carriers with the relevant HLA.

TCRdb passed the reads through MiXCR, listing each CDR3 protein once. The table records about 320,000 distinct CDR3 sequences, 8% to 10% of them present only once. This clonotype was picked up many times. Its target is unknown. Germline CDR1 and CDR2: MNHEY and SVGEGT. V shed 4 bases and J shed 1 base, with 23 bases lying between them. This CDR3 region has 19 residues. The sequenced material came from PBMCs. V gene TRBV6-2 or TRBV6-3 combines with J gene TRBJ2-4; a weak D match, TRBD2 (5 bases). The sequence came from a human donor in good health (CMV status not recorded). Some clones in this sample may be carry-over from other donors' samples. Here the CDR3 DNA reads TGTGCCAGCAGTTTAGATGGAGAATACGGGATGGGGGCCAAAAACATTCAGTACTTC. This codes for CASSLDGEYGMGAKNIQYF.